This record looks at one T cell receptor beta chain sequence and its context. Its matching antigen is unknown. The validation cohort, a group of over a hundred subjects, included the donors and was separate from the roughly 670-subject first cohort. The data stem from a study of cytomegalovirus exposure and HLA in healthy donors. As for the study in general: It was reported in a later analysis that the same platform had been used for the 110 or so validation repertoires as for the 666 first-cohort repertoires.

The germline gives CDR1 MDHEN, CDR2 SYDVKM. The CDR3 totals 18 residues. V dropped 3 bases and J dropped 0; count of bases not matched to a gene: 9. Generated by immunoSEQ multiplex PCR, the TCRdb table keeps only in-frame clones and is missing some. The repertoire has about 110,000 clones, approximately 89% of them found once; the top ten carry over 1.5%. Notes on the study in general: The dataset shows that most TCR sequences were rare, while some public TCRs occurred in many donors.

This chain uses TRBV28 with TRBJ1-5, with 9 bases that match TRBD1. Sequenced input: PBMCs. The TCR was taken from a young woman in good health and CMV-seronegative. The CDR3 here is CASSFPGQGDYSNQPQHF. For the CDR3, the DNA is TGTGCCAGCAGTTTCCCGGGACAGGGTGACTATAGCAATCAGCCCCAGCATTTT.